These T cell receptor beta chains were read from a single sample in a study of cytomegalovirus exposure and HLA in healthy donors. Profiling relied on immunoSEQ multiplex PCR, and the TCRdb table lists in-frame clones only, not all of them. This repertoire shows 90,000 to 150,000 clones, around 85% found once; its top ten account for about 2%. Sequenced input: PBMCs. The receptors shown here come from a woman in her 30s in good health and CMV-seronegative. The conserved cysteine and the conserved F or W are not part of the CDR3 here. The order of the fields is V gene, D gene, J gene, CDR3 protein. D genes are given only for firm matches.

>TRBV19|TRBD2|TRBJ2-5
ASSMKRGGVETQY
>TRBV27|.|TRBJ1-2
ASRPGGGSAGYT
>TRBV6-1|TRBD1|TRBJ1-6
ASTPSDRAGSPLH
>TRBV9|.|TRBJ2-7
ASSSNPEEPYEQY
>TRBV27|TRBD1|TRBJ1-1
ASSPRGTVEAF
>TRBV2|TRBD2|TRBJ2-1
ASKTSSFNEQF
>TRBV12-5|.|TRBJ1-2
ASGKRATNYGYT
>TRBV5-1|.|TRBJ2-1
ASSSNSGVDNEQF
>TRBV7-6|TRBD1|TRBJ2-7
ASSLTDRDEQY
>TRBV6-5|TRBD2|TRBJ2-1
ASSPGGDEQF
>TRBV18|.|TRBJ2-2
ASAGQSAGELF
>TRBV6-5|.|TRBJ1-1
ASSYSSGYMAF
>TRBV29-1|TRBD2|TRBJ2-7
SVSGGLSYEQY
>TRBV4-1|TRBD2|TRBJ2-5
ASSLGLAAETQY
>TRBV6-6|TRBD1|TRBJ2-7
ASTYGQGEYEQY
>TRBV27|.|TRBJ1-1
ASSTIFGRERRNTEAF
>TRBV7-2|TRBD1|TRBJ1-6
ASSETRGNSPLH